This note documents a single TCR beta chain sequence. What it binds is not known. This entry belongs to a study of cytomegalovirus exposure and HLA in healthy donors. Study outcomes and limitations: In vitro work confirmed that a few CMV-associated chains recognize CMV antigens.

The CDR3 consists of 15 residues. Trimming cost V 0 bases and J 8 bases; bases outside gene matches: 7. Germline assignment: CDR1 SGDLS and CDR2 YYNGEE. Clones were sequenced by immunoSEQ multiplex PCR, and TCRdb holds only the in-frame ones, with some missing. Counted here are roughly 60,000 clones, 95% occurring once; the ten biggest clones make up approximately 5%. This rearrangement joins TRBV9 to TRBJ2-4; 8 bases are shared with TRBD2. The sample taken for sequencing was PBMCs. The TCR was taken from a woman aged 18-30 years in good health and CMV-seropositive. CDR3 sequence (DNA): TGTGCCAGCAGCGTAGAAGGACTAGCTTTGGACATTCAGTACTTC. This sequence encodes CASSVEGLALDIQYF. Combining the CDR3 with reference TRBV9 and TRBJ2-4 gives the whole variable domain DSGVTQTPKHLITATGQRVTLRCSPRSGDLSVYWYQQSLDQGLQFLIQYYNGEERAKGNILERFSAQQFPDLHSELNLSSLELGDSALYFCASSVEGLALDIQYFGAGTRLSVL.